The rows below give T cell receptor beta chains drawn from one sample of a study of T-cell reconstitution after alpha-beta-depleted transplantation in children. TCRdb re-analysed the PCR reads in MiXCR, keeping a single row per CDR3 protein. Counted here are some 80,000 distinct CDR3 sequences, less than 20% occurring once; the ten biggest clones make up 51%. This material consisted of PBMCs, mostly from graft donor cells, taken 360 days after TCRalphabeta/CD19-depleted stem cell transplant. All receptors derive from a male patient under 10 years old who had a stem cell transplant for acute lymphoblastic leukemia, so the T cells may come from the graft donor. The CDR3 runs from the conserved cysteine through the conserved F or W. The D gene is left open where the match is weak. Clone size, where shown, is once, few, many, or a class for clones that have expanded.

clone_size j_call d_call v_call cdr3_nt cdr3_aa
few TRBJ2-5 NA TRBV12-3/TRBV12-4 TGTGCCAGCAGTCAGACGGGAGAGACCCAGTACTTC CASSQTGETQYF
few TRBJ2-5 TRBD2 TRBV6-1 TGTGCCAGCGCCTACGGGAGGGGAGGAGGACAAGAGACCCAGTACTTC CASAYGRGGGQETQYF
many TRBJ2-5 NA TRBV7-6 TGTGCCAGCAGCCGATCCAGGGAAGAGACCCAGTACTTC CASSRSREETQYF
many TRBJ2-1 TRBD2 TRBV5-1 TGCGCCAGCAGCTTGCCCAGCGGGAGCTCCTACAATGAGCAGTTCTTC CASSLPSGSSYNEQFF
NA TRBJ2-4 TRBD2 TRBV11-2 TGTGCCAGCAGCTCCCCCCTGGGCGGGAGAAACAAAAACATTCAGTACTTC CASSSPLGGRNKNIQYF
few TRBJ2-7 NA TRBV7-9 TGTGCCAGCAGCTCCTCCCGCCGGGACATCTCCTACGAGCAGTACTTC CASSSSRRDISYEQYF
many TRBJ2-7 TRBD2 TRBV6-5 TGTGCCAGCAGTTTCAGAAGCGGGGAAAGGTCCTACGAGCAGTACTTC CASSFRSGERSYEQYF
NA TRBJ1-2 NA TRBV5-1 TGCGCCAGCAGATTGGGATCGAACTATGGCTACACCTTC CASRLGSNYGYTF
few TRBJ1-1 TRBD1 TRBV4-2 TGTGCCAGCAGCCAGGATAGTCGGGACAGGGGATTGAACACTGAAGCTTTCTTT CASSQDSRDRGLNTEAFF
few TRBJ2-5 NA TRBV18 TGTGCCAGCTCACCACCAGCGGACAGTTTGTACTTC CASSPPADSLYF
NA TRBJ2-5 TRBD2 TRBV4-1 TGCGCCAGCAGCCAAGATAGCAGACTAGCGGGAGGGCGTTGGACCCAGTACTTC CASSQDSRLAGGRWTQYF
few TRBJ2-7 TRBD1 TRBV5-1 TGCGCCAGCAGCTTGGACCCTGGACAGGCGACCTACGAGCAGTACTTC CASSLDPGQATYEQYF
NA TRBJ2-5 NA TRBV7-6 TGTGCCACCGCCCCCGGGATCTGGGAGACCCAGTACTTC CATAPGIWETQYF
many TRBJ2-1 NA TRBV11-2 TGTGCCAGCAGCTTAGCACTCTCGGTAAGAAATGAGCAGTTCTTC CASSLALSVRNEQFF
many TRBJ1-4 NA TRBV20-1 TGCAGTGGTAGTGGAGGGACTAATGAAAAACTGTTTTTT CSGSGGTNEKLFF
few TRBJ2-6 NA TRBV6-1 TGTGCCAGCAGACCCGGGACATCTGGGGCCAACGTCCTGACTTTC CASRPGTSGANVLTF
NA TRBJ2-5 TRBD2 TRBV4-1 TGCGCCAGCAGCCAAGGGACTAGCCCCAAGGAGACCCAGTACTTC CASSQGTSPKETQYF
NA TRBJ1-1 TRBD1 TRBV12-3/TRBV12-4 TGTGCCAGCAGAACAGGGGTAATGAACACTGAAGCTTTCTTT CASRTGVMNTEAFF
many TRBJ1-6 TRBD1 TRBV7-8 TGTGCCAGCAGCTTTACTACCACAGGGGAAGGTTCACCCCTCCACTTT CASSFTTTGEGSPLHF
few TRBJ1-1 NA TRBV29-1 TGCAGCGTCCGAACCGGGACGGAGAACACTGAAGCTTTCTTT CSVRTGTENTEAFF
NA TRBJ2-3 NA TRBV5-1 TGCGCCAGCAGCGTGGGCACAGATACGCAGTATTTT CASSVGTDTQYF
many TRBJ2-5 NA TRBV5-1 TGCGCCAGCAGCTTGCTAGCAGAAGAGACCCAGTACTTC CASSLLAEETQYF
few TRBJ2-1 NA TRBV5-5 TGTGCCAGCAGCTTGGTGGTGTGGCCTATCCCAAAATGGGGTGAGCAGTTCTTC CASSLVVWPIPKWGEQFF
NA TRBJ2-3 TRBD2 TRBV7-9 TGTGCCAGCAGCCCGACTAGCGGGAGGGTGACAGATACGCAGTATTTT CASSPTSGRVTDTQYF
NA TRBJ2-4 TRBD2 TRBV4-2 TGTGCCAGCAGCCAAGAGCCCCGACTAGCGGGAGGGGTGGGTGCCAAAAACATTCAGTACTTC CASSQEPRLAGGVGAKNIQYF
many TRBJ2-1 TRBD2 TRBV6-5 TGTGCCAGCAGTTACCAGGGACTAGCGGGACATGAGCAGTTCTTC CASSYQGLAGHEQFF
NA TRBJ2-7 TRBD2 TRBV4-2 TGTGCCAGCAGCCAAGGTACAGCGGGAGGGCCCTACGAGCAGTACTTC CASSQGTAGGPYEQYF
NA TRBJ1-2 TRBD1 TRBV27 TGTGCCAGCAGGAGAGGACAGGGACCCTATGGCTACACCTTC CASRRGQGPYGYTF
few TRBJ2-2 NA TRBV11-2 TGTGCCAGCAGCTTACGTACGGGAACGAACACCGGGGAGCTGTTTTTT CASSLRTGTNTGELFF
NA TRBJ2-7 TRBD2 TRBV6-4 TGTGCCAGCAGTCCCCACCATCGGACTAGCGGCCCCCGAAGGGACGAGCAGTACTTC CASSPHHRTSGPRRDEQYF
few TRBJ2-4 NA TRBV6-5 TGTGCCAGCAGTTACCCGAACGGGTTAGCCAAAAACATTCAGTACTTC CASSYPNGLAKNIQYF
many TRBJ2-1 NA TRBV5-1 TGCGCCAGCAGCTTGGCAGGGGGAGGGAATGAGCAGTTCTTC CASSLAGGGNEQFF
few TRBJ1-5 NA TRBV6-5 TGTGCCAGCAGTTACGCGGGGCCCAATCAGCCCCAGCATTTT CASSYAGPNQPQHF
many TRBJ1-4 TRBD1 TRBV6-5 TGTGCCAGCAGTCATCAGACAGGGGGTGAGGAAAAACTGTTTTTT CASSHQTGGEEKLFF
NA TRBJ2-1 NA TRBV18 TGTGCCAGCCAAGGACCCCCAGTGGGGAATGAGCAGTTCTTC CASQGPPVGNEQFF
many TRBJ2-2 NA TRBV29-1 TGCAGCGCGGACCACTCGAACACCGGGGAGCTGTTTTTT CSADHSNTGELFF
many TRBJ2-3 NA TRBV4-2 TGTGCCAGCAGCCAAGATCGGAGCGGGTATACGCAGTATTTT CASSQDRSGYTQYF
few TRBJ2-5 NA TRBV12-3/TRBV12-4 TGTGCCAGCAGTTCTCGGCTACGGGAGACCCAGTACTTC CASSSRLRETQYF
few TRBJ2-4 NA TRBV6-5 TGTGCCAGCAGTGACTCACTAGCCAAAAACATTCAGTACTTC CASSDSLAKNIQYF
NA TRBJ1-2 NA TRBV6-5 TGTGCCAGCAGTTACTCGAGAGGAGGCTATGGCTACACCTTC CASSYSRGGYGYTF
NA TRBJ2-7 TRBD1 TRBV27 TGTGCCAGCAGTTTAGGAACAGGGGTGGGGGAGCAGTACTTC CASSLGTGVGEQYF
NA TRBJ2-1 TRBD2 TRBV11-1 TGTGCCAGCAGCTTAACCCCGTTAGCGGGAGCCCTTCGGGCCTACAATGAGCAGTTCTTC CASSLTPLAGALRAYNEQFF
few TRBJ2-7 TRBD1 TRBV7-9 TGTGCCAGCAGCTTAGTGGGGACAGGGCTCAACGAGCAGTACTTC CASSLVGTGLNEQYF
NA TRBJ2-7 NA TRBV20-1 TGCAGTGCTAGAGATCCGGGGTCCCCCCTCTCTAGGGAGCAGTACTTC CSARDPGSPLSREQYF